This is a list of T cell receptor beta chains from one sample in a study of cytomegalovirus exposure and HLA in healthy donors. Clones were sequenced by immunoSEQ multiplex PCR, and TCRdb holds only the in-frame ones, with some missing. Found here are around 150,000 clones, approximately 90% of them singletons; the top ten hold 2.5% to 3.5%. Sequences were obtained from PBMCs. The source of these receptors is a young man in good health and CMV-seronegative. Each CDR3 is given with its conserved first and last residue. A D gene is named only where the DNA matches it firmly. Part of the rows lack a size; the others show once, few, many or a class for expanded clones.

TRBV19	NA	TRBJ2-6	NA	CASSSGAGANVLTF	TGTGCCAGTAGTTCGGGGGCTGGGGCCAACGTCCTGACTTTC
TRBV7-9	NA	TRBJ1-2	TRBD1	CAGTGGYGYTF	TGTGCCGGGACAGGGGGCTATGGCTACACCTTC
TRBV5-4	NA	TRBJ2-3	TRBD2	CASSLGSGGYTDTQYF	TGTGCCAGCAGTTTAGGCAGCGGGGGGTACACAGATACGCAGTATTTT
TRBV6-5	NA	TRBJ1-5	TRBD1	CASSTSGTGVEPQHF	TGTGCCAGCAGTACCTCCGGGACAGGGGTTGAGCCCCAGCATTTT
TRBV6-5	NA	TRBJ1-2	NA	CASRAGEGGYTF	TGTGCCAGCAGGGCAGGGGAGGGTGGCTACACCTTC
TRBV2	few	TRBJ1-1	NA	CASTPMRNTEAFF	TGTGCCAGCACCCCCATGAGGAACACTGAAGCTTTCTTT
TRBV13	NA	TRBJ1-2	NA	CASSPWEEANYGYTF	TGTGCCAGCAGCCCATGGGAGGAAGCTAACTATGGCTACACCTTC
TRBV28	NA	TRBJ2-7	NA	CASSASPGEQYF	TGTGCCAGCAGTGCGAGCCCGGGGGAGCAGTACTTC
TRBV11-2	NA	TRBJ2-3	NA	CASSLGGISTDTQYF	TGTGCCAGCAGCTTAGGTGGCATAAGCACAGATACGCAGTATTTT
TRBV6-6	NA	TRBJ2-7	NA	CASSYTSYEQYF	TGTGCCAGCAGTTACACTTCCTACGAGCAGTACTTC
TRBV5-1	NA	TRBJ1-2	NA	CASSLELGSWDGYTF	TGCGCCAGCAGCTTGGAGTTGGGGAGTTGGGATGGCTACACCTTC